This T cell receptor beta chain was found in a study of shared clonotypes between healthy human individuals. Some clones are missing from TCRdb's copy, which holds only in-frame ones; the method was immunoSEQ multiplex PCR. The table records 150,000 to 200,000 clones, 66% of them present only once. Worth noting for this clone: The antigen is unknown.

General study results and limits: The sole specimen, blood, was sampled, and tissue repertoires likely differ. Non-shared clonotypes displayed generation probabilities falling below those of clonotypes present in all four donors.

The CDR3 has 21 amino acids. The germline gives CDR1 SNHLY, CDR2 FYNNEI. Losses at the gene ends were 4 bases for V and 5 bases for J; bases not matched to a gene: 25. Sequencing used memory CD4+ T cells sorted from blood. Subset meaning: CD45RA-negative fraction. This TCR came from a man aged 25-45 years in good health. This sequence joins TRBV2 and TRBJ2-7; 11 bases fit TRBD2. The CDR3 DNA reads TGTGCCAGCAGTGGGCGGGTTCTAGCGGGAGGCCGGGAACAGACCGACAACGAGCAGTACTTC. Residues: CASSGRVLAGGREQTDNEQYF.